The source of this T cell receptor (beta chain) is a study of blood T cell repertoires in COVID-19. Trimming removed 0 bases from V and 7 bases from J; junction bases left unmatched: 5. Germline loops: CDR1 SEHNR, CDR2 FQNEAQ (reference sequence). This CDR3 has 14 residues. Method: immunoSEQ multiplex PCR; TCRdb's copy keeps in-frame clones and lacks some. This table holds about 36,000 clones, around four fifths found once. Material: peripheral blood. This clonotype was obtained from a man aged 50-60 years with active COVID-19. The chain uses TRBV7-9 and TRBJ1-2; 7 bases fit TRBD1. The CDR3: CASSLAEGASGYTF. For the CDR3, the DNA is TGTGCCAGCAGCTTAGCGGAGGGGGCGTCTGGCTACACCTTC.